The rows below give T cell receptor beta chains drawn from one sample of a study of blood T cell repertoires in COVID-19. The repertoire was sequenced with immunoSEQ multiplex PCR; TCRdb's copy has only in-frame clones and lacks some. The sample shows roughly 230,000 clones, around 80% of them seen only once. Sequenced material: peripheral blood. The receptor source for this set is a man in his forties or fifties with active or convalescent COVID-19. Each CDR3 is given with its conserved first and last residue. D genes are given only for firm matches. Rows give clone size only sometimes, using once, few, many, or a class for an expanded clone.

V gene	CDR3 length	clone size	J gene	D gene	CDR3 DNA	CDR3 protein
TRBV5-1	14	NA	TRBJ2-2	TRBD1	TGCGCCAGCAACGGACAGGGAGGAACCGGGGAGCTGTTTTTT	CASNGQGGTGELFF
TRBV30	11	NA	TRBJ2-5	NA	TGTGCCTGGACTAGCGCGAAGACCCAGTACTTC	CAWTSAKTQYF
TRBV6-2/TRBV6-3	16	few	TRBJ2-1	TRBD2	TGTGCCAGCAGTTATAGCGGGTGGAACGGGCACAATGAGCAGTTCTTC	CASSYSGWNGHNEQFF
TRBV24-1	15	few	TRBJ2-1	NA	TGTGCCACCAGCCTAGACGGGAGCTCGAACAATGAGCAGTTCTTC	CATSLDGSSNNEQFF
TRBV18	15	NA	TRBJ1-1	NA	TGTGCCAGCTCACCAGGGCAGACCTTATACACTGAAGCTTTCTTT	CASSPGQTLYTEAFF
TRBV5-1	14	NA	TRBJ2-5	NA	TGCGCCAGCAGCTTGGTGGGAGCTGGAGAGACCCAGTACTTC	CASSLVGAGETQYF
TRBV9	17	NA	TRBJ2-1	TRBD2	TGTGCCAGCAGCGTAGAGCCAGCGGGAGGGACCTACAATGAGCAGTTCTTC	CASSVEPAGGTYNEQFF
TRBV11-3	17	few	TRBJ2-2	TRBD2	TGTGCCAGCAGCCAACTAGCGGGAGGGCCGGGGACCGGGGAGCTGTTTTTT	CASSQLAGGPGTGELFF
TRBV12-5	16	NA	TRBJ1-5	NA	TGTGCTAGTGGTCTCGGACGGGACTGGGGCAATCAGCCCCAGCATTTT	CASGLGRDWGNQPQHF
TRBV5-1	14	NA	TRBJ1-3	TRBD1	TGCGCCAGCAGCCCCGGGACAGAAGGAAACACCATATATTTT	CASSPGTEGNTIYF
TRBV24-1	15	once	TRBJ2-2	NA	TGTGCCACCAGCCAATATTCAGGGAACACCGGGGAGCTGTTTTTT	CATSQYSGNTGELFF
TRBV10-3	17	NA	TRBJ2-1	TRBD1	TGTGCCATCAGTGAGCGACAGGGGGAATGGGGTAACAATGAGCAGTTCTTC	CAISERQGEWGNNEQFF
TRBV5-6	13	NA	TRBJ2-1	TRBD2	TGTGCCAGCAGCCTGGGACTAGAGTACGAGCAGTTCTTC	CASSLGLEYEQFF
TRBV28	14	NA	TRBJ1-5	TRBD1	TGTGCCAGCAGTTTACAACAGGGGGATCAGCCCCAGCATTTT	CASSLQQGDQPQHF
TRBV30	14	NA	TRBJ1-5	NA	TGTGCCTGGAGCCCAAGAGGAGGCAATCAGCCCCAGCATTTT	CAWSPRGGNQPQHF